These 20 T cell receptor beta chains came from one sample sequenced in a study of spatial heterogeneity in lung cancer. MiXCR was run by TCRdb on the 5' RACE reads, yielding one entry per CDR3 protein. The data hold approximately 110,000 distinct CDR3 sequences, with roughly 10% observed a single time. This sample's time point: blood at routine non-recurrence follow-up after resection. The sequencing here drew on PBMCs, taken at follow-up. These receptors all stem from a female donor with early-stage non-small cell lung cancer.

This clonotype was detected only a few times. The rearrangement links TRBV14 to TRBJ1-1, with D possibly TRBD1 on 6 matching bases. V dropped 4 bases and J dropped 0 bases, with 12 bases sitting between them. Germline V gene data show CDR1 as SGHDN and CDR2 as FVKESK. This CDR3 has 15 residues. The CDR3 here is CASSRRQALNTEAFF. CDR3 in DNA: TGTGCCAGCAGCCGACGACAGGCCCTGAACACTGAAGCTTTCTTT. Complete variable domain (other parts from reference TRBV14 and TRBJ1-1): EAGVTQFPSHSVIEKGQTVTLRCDPISGHDNLYWYRRVMGKEIKFLLHFVKESKQDESGMPNNRFLAERTGGTYSTLKVQPAELEDSGVYFCASSRRQALNTEAFFGQGTRLTVV.

This clonotype was counted a few times. The chain joins TRBV24-1 to TRBJ2-3; D is undetermined. The V gene lost 9 bases and the J gene lost 4 bases, with 16 bases spanning the gap. This CDR3 contains 14 residues. Germline CDR1 KGHDR, CDR2 SFDVKD. The CDR3 here is CATGSSQRSDTQYF. The CDR3 DNA sequence: TGTGCCACCGGGTCGTCCCAGCGTTCAGATACGCAGTATTTT.

This clonotype was observed at least ten times. The rearrangement joins TRBV10-2 to TRBJ2-7; 8 nucleotides line up with TRBD2. Germline V lookup: CDR1 WSHSY, CDR2 SAAADI. CDR3 length equals 15 residues. V lost 6 bases, J lost 0 bases, and 7 bases stayed unmatched. The CDR3 region is CASSFGGAHSYEQYF. CDR3 nucleotides: TGCGCCAGCAGCTTCGGGGGGGCCCACTCCTACGAGCAGTACTTC.

This chain links TRBV10-2 with TRBJ2-1; perhaps TRBD2 as D (5 bases). Trimming took off 2 bases at V and 9 bases at J, with 14 bases between the two ends. The CDR3 covers 14 residues. Germline lookup yields CDR1 WSHSY and CDR2 SAAADI. The CDR3 sequence is CASSEDYSRREQFF. The CDR3 bases are TGCGCCAGCAGTGAGGACTATTCGCGGCGTGAGCAGTTCTTC.

This clonotype has only a few counts. The chain is built from TRBV2 and TRBJ2-1; TRBD2 matches 9 bases. CDR1 is SNHLY, CDR2 FYNNEI, per germline. The CDR3 runs 16 residues. With 8 bases clipped from V and 7 bases from J, the junction kept 15 bases outside the gene matches. The CDR3 region is CASSQEAGGSGNEQFF. CDR3 bases: TGTGCCAGCTCGCAGGAAGCGGGAGGATCTGGGAATGAGCAGTTCTTC.

The CDR3 nucleotides are TGCGCCAGCAGCTCCCACTACTACAATGAGCAGTTCTTC. It yields the protein CASSSHYYNEQFF. V and J are TRBV5-1 and TRBJ2-1; D unresolved. The V gene's germline CDR1 is SGHRS and CDR2 YFSETQ. The germline V and J ends were trimmed by 3 bases and 3 bases, with 7 bases remaining between them. This CDR3 has 13 amino acids. Full variable domain (outside the CDR3, taken from reference TRBV5-1 and TRBJ2-1): KAGVTQTPRYLIKTRGQQVTLSCSPISGHRSVSWYQQTPGQGLQFLFEYFSETQRNKGNFPGRFSGRQFSNSRSEMNVSTLELGDSALYLCASSSHYYNEQFFGPGTRLTVL.

This clonotype has a single count. The chain joins TRBV18 to TRBJ2-7; either TRBD1 or TRBD2 may fit D (5 bases each). Trimming took 1 base from V and 6 from J, leaving 16 bases between them. Germline V gives CDR1 KGHSH, CDR2 LQKENI. The CDR3 is made up of 15 amino acids. This chain's CDR3 is CASSPRDGTGTEQYV. The CDR3 DNA is TGTGCCAGCTCACCACGGGACGGAACGGGCACCGAGCAGTACGTC.

This clonotype was observed a few times. V is TRBV28 and J is TRBJ2-7; 12 nucleotides match TRBD2. The CDR3 covers 15 residues. The V gene's germline CDR1 is MDHEN and CDR2 SYDVKM. V gave up 6 bases and J gave up 4 bases; unmatched junction bases: 7. The chain's CDR3 is CASRAGLAGRYEQYF. The DNA for the CDR3 is TGTGCCAGCAGGGCCGGACTAGCGGGAAGGTACGAGCAGTACTTC.

This chain uses TRBV9 with TRBJ2-3; possible D gene TRBD2, 6 bases. The CDR3 contains 13 residues. Per the germline V gene, CDR1 is SGDLS and CDR2 is YYNGEE. Trimming stripped 4 bases from V and 4 bases from J, with 10 bases between. The DNA for the CDR3 is TGTGCCAGCAGCTCCCGGAGGGCAGATACGCAGTATTTT. Translating it yields CASSSRRADTQYF.

As for this clonotype: Because the CDR3's place on the DNA is in doubt, the DNA is left out and the CDR3 is given as listed by TCRdb. The chain recombines TRBV29-1 with TRBJ2-3; TRBD1 reflects the table's D call only, with no check against the DNA. With termini counted, the CDR3 has 12 amino acids. The germline V gene encodes CDR1 SQVTM and CDR2 ANQGSEA. The CDR3 here is CSVGTGADTLYF.

The table lists this clonotype with a few counts. V usage is TRBV30 and J usage is TRBJ2-7; TRBD2 matches 10 bases. CDR3 length equals 13 residues. The germline V gene has CDR1 GTSNPN and CDR2 SVGIG (reference sequence). V was clipped by 1 base and J by 8 bases; unmatched bases: 5. In DNA, the CDR3 is TGTGCCTGGAGTGCTAGCGGGAGTTTCCAGCAGTACTTC. Amino acid sequence: CAWSASGSFQQYF.

This clonotype has ten or more counts. This chain connects TRBV24-1 to TRBJ2-1; TRBD2 is a possible D gene (5 bases). This CDR3 comprises 15 residues. Between the trimmed V and J ends, which lost 0 bases and 6 bases, there was a span of 11 bases. Germline V gene lookup returns CDR1 KGHDR and CDR2 SFDVKD. CDR3 region: CATSDLQGSFNEQFF. The CDR3 coding sequence is TGTGCCACCAGTGATTTGCAAGGGAGCTTCAATGAGCAGTTCTTC.

This clonotype was detected a few times. This chain connects TRBV7-2 to TRBJ2-1, with 10 bases aligning to TRBD2. Germline loops: CDR1 SGHTA, CDR2 FQGNSA. The CDR3 extends over 15 amino acids. J lost 7 bases, V lost 6 bases, and 9 bases had no gene match. CDR3: CASSPGLAKRNEQFF. CDR3 in DNA: TGTGCCAGCAGTCCGGGACTAGCGAAAAGGAATGAGCAGTTCTTC.

There are many counts of this clonotype. The V and J genes are TRBV6-2 or TRBV6-3 and TRBJ2-3; the match to TRBD2 covers 9 bases. From germline, CDR1 is MNHEY and CDR2 SVGEGT. Trimming at V came to 0 bases and at J to 2 bases, leaving 9 bases not matched to a gene. The CDR3 covers 18 residues. The CDR3 DNA is TGTGCCAGCAGTTACTCCCCGACTAGCGGTCGGATCACAGATACGCAGTATTTT. Protein sequence: CASSYSPTSGRITDTQYF.

V usage is TRBV14 and J usage is TRBJ2-1, with D perhaps TRBD1 or TRBD2 (5 bases each). Germline V gene sequence: CDR1 SGHDN, CDR2 FVKESK. This CDR3 spans 14 amino acids. V was trimmed by 4 bases and J by 4 bases, leaving 11 bases between them. CDR3 bases: TGTGCCAGCAGCCGGGGACGCGAGTACAATGAGCAGTTCTTC. This gives the protein CASSRGREYNEQFF.

The table lists this clonotype with many counts. The chain is built from TRBV6-1 and TRBJ1-1, with D uncertain. Trimming took 7 bases from V and 1 from J, leaving 13 bases between them. The CDR3 consists of 14 residues. Germline V gene sequence: CDR1 MNHNS, CDR2 SASEGT. CDR3: CASITDGPNTEAFF. CDR3 nucleotide sequence: TGTGCCAGCATTACCGACGGTCCGAACACTGAAGCTTTCTTT.

This clonotype was recorded a few times. J is TRBJ2-4 and V is TRBV11-2; maybe TRBD1 (6 bases). The CDR3 contains 17 residues. V was trimmed by 1 base and J by 2 bases, leaving 15 bases between them. Per germline, CDR1 SGHAT and CDR2 FQNNGV. The CDR3 is CASSLGTGLGPKNIQYF. The CDR3 DNA reads TGTGCCAGCAGCTTAGGTACAGGGCTGGGGCCCAAAAACATTCAGTACTTC.

This clonotype was found a few times. CDR3 in DNA: TGTGCCAGCAGCTTGACAGGGGGCAAGAGAGATGGCTACACCTTC. As protein: CASSLTGGKRDGYTF. This chain links TRBV7-2 with TRBJ1-2; TRBD1 matches at 10 bases. Germline-derived CDR1 and CDR2 are SGHTA and FQGNSA. The V gene end was trimmed by 3 bases and the J gene end by 6 bases; junction bases not matched to a gene: 7. The CDR3 covers 15 residues.

This clonotype was counted ten times or more. The J gene is TRBJ2-4, the V gene TRBV29-1; unclear D gene. V was trimmed by 4 bases and J by 0 bases, leaving 13 bases between them. Germline V lookup: CDR1 SQVTM, CDR2 ANQGSEA. The CDR3 totals 15 residues. CDR3 loop: CSVVSPGRAKNIQYF. The CDR3 region has the DNA TGCAGCGTTGTCTCCCCGGGCAGAGCCAAAAACATTCAGTACTTC.

This clonotype was detected ten times or more. The V call is TRBV6-5, the J call TRBJ2-1; unclear D gene. V lost 2 bases and J lost 5, with 19 bases in between. The CDR3 runs to 17 residues. Germline V gives CDR1 MNHEY, CDR2 SVGAGI. The CDR3 is CASSYREVTQANNEQFF. CDR3 nucleotides: TGTGCCAGCAGTTACCGCGAAGTGACGCAGGCAAACAATGAGCAGTTCTTC.